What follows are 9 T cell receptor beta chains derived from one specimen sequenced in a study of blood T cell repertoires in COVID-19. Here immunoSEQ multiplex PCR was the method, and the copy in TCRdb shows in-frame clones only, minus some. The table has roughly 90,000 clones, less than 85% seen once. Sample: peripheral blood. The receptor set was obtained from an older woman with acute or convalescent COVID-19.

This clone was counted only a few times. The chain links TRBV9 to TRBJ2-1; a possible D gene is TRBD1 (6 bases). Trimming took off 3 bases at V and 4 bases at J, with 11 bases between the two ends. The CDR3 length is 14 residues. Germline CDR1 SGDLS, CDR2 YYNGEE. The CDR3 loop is CASSDDRFYNEQFF. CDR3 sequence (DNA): TGTGCCAGCAGCGACGACAGGTTTTACAATGAGCAGTTCTTC.

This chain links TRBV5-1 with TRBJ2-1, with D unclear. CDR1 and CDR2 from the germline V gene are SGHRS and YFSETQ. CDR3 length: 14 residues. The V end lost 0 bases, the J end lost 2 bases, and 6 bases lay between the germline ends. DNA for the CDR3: TGCGCCAGCAGCTTGGGACAAACCTACAATGAGCAGTTCTTC. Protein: CASSLGQTYNEQFF.

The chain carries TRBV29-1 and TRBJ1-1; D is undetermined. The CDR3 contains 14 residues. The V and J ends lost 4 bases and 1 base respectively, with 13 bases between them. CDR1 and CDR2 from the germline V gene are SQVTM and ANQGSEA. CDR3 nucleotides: TGCAGCGTTGTGAAGGGAGGTTCGAACACTGAAGCTTTCTTT. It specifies CSVVKGGSNTEAFF.

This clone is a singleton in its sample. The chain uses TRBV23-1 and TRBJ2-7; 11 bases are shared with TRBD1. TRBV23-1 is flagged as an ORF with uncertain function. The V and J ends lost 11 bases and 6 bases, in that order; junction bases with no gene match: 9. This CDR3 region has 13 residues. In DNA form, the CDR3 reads TGCGCCTCAAGGACAGGGGGCTTCGGCGAGCAGTACTTC. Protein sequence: CASRTGGFGEQYF.

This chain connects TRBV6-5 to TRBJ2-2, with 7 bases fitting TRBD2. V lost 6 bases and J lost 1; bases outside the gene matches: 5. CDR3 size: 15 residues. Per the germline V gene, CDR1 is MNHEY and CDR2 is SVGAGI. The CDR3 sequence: CASSAASGNTGELFF. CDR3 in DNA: TGTGCCAGCAGCGCCGCTAGCGGGAACACCGGGGAGCTGTTTTTT.

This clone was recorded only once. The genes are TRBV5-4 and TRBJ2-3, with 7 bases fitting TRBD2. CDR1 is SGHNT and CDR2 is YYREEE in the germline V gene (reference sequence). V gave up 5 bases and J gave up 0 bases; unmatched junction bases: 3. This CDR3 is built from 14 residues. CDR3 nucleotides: TGTGCCAGCAGAAAGCGGGGTAGCACAGATACGCAGTATTTT. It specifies CASRKRGSTDTQYF.

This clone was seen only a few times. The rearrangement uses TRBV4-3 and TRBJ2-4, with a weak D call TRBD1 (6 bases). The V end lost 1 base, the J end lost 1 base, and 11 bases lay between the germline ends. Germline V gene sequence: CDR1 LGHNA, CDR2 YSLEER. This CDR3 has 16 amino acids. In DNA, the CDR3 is TGCGCCAGCAGCCAAGTGCTCCAGGGGGCCAAAAACATTCAGTACTTC. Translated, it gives CASSQVLQGAKNIQYF.

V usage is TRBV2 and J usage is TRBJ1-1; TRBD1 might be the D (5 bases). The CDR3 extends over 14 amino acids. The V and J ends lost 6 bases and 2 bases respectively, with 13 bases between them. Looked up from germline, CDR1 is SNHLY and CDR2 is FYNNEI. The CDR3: CASRPKQGNTEAFF. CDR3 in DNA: TGTGCCAGCAGGCCCAAGCAGGGTAACACTGAAGCTTTCTTT. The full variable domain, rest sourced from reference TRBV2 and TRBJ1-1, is EPEVTQTPSHQVTQMGQEVILRCVPISNHLYFYWYRQILGQKVEFLVSFYNNEISEKSEIFDDQFSVERPDGSNFTLKIRSTKLEDSAMYFCASRPKQGNTEAFFGQGTRLTVV.

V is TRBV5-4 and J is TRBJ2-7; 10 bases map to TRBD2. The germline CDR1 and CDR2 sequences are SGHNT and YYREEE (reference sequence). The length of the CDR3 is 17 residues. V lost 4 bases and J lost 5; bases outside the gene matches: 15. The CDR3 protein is CASSRGPGLAGVHEQYF. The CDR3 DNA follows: TGTGCCAGCAGCCGAGGGCCTGGGCTAGCGGGAGTCCACGAGCAGTACTTC.